Sequencing of this T cell receptor (beta chain) was carried out in a study of T-cell reconstitution after alpha-beta-depleted transplantation in children. For this clonotype: A single base separates this from a much larger clone, so it may be a read error.

Using unique molecular identifiers, the investigators prepared the TCRbeta library. From the PCR reads, TCRdb called clonotypes with MiXCR, one entry per CDR3 protein. The top ten hold 1.1% of the sample, which has 600,000 to 700,000 distinct CDR3 sequences, about 15% seen once. With 3 bases removed from V and 5 bases from J, the gap between germline ends came to 16 bases. Germline CDR1 DFQATT, CDR2 SNEGSKA (reference sequence). The CDR3 has 14 amino acids. Sample: PBMCs from the stem cell graft donor, taken from the stem cell graft. The receptor comes from a human donor who donated a stem cell graft to a child with acute myeloid leukemia. V usage is TRBV20-1 and J usage is TRBJ1-2, with a weak D call TRBD1 (5 bases). CDR3 region: CSARGDWHSYGYTF. The CDR3 DNA follows: TGCAGTGCTAGGGGGGACTGGCACTCGTATGGCTACACCTTC.